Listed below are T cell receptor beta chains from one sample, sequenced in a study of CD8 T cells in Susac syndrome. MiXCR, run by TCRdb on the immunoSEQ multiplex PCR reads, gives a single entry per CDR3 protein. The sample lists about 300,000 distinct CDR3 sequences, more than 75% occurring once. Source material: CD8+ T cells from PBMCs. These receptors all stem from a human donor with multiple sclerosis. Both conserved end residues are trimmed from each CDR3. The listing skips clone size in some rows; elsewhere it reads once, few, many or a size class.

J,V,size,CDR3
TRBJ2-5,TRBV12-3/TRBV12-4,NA,ASSSQGDRVTQY
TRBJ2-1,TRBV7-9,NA,ASSLEPLVWQF
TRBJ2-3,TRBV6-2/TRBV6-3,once,ASSYSNRKATQY
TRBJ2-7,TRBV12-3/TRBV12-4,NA,ASRGVDHYEQY
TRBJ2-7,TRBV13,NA,ASSLASAGGLSYEQY
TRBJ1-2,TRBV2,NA,ANLTPGPTQGYT
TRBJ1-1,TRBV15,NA,ATSTASTGNTEAF
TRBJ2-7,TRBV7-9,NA,ASSLGGAGTSSYEQY
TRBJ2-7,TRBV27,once,ASGPSGYSYEQY
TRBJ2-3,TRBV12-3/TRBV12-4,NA,ASSSGSTQY
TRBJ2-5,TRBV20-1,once,SARDLSPETQY
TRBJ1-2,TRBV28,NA,ATLPPADGYGYT
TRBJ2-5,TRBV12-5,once,ASGSTLAGEQETQY
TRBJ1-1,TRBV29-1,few,SVGGTEAF
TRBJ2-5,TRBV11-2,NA,ASRAEGYQETQY
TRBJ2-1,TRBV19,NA,ASSIGLASYNEQF
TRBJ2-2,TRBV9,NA,ASSVELRGELF
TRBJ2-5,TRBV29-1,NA,SVDILGGQGRAETQY
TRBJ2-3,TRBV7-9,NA,AARVDGTDTQY
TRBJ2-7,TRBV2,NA,ASLLGGRREQY
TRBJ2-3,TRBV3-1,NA,ASSQDRYGSTDTQY
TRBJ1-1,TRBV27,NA,ASSLLVGGVMDTEAF
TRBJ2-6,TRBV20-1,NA,SASDTGVPGANVLT
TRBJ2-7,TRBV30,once,AWTHDLMGLIYEQY
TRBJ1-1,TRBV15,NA,ATSGDGMNTEAF
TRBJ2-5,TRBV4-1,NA,ASSQYLVRTSGRAGGETQY
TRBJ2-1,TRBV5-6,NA,ASSLGATPYNEQF
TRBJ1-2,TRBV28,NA,ASSFRGGYT
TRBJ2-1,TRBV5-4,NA,ASSARRDEQF
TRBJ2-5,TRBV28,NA,ATGKTQY
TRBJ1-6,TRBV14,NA,ASSQVRTGNSPLH
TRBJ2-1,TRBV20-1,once,SARDGASGSLFEQF
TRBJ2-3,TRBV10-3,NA,AISESYATGETDTQY
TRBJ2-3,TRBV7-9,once,ASSHPERGGTDTQY
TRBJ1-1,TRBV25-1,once,ASGLGFEAF
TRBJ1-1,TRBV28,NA,ASSIPTEYSTEAF
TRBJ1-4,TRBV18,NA,ASSLTTGGSTNEKLF
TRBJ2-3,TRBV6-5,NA,ASSLGTGNTDTQY
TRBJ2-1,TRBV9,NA,ASSVDYNEQF
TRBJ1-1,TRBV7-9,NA,ASSWFRVGAEAF
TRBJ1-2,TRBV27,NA,ASSHSGNGYT
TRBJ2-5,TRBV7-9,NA,ASSFYPGGRSEETQY
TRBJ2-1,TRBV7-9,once,ASSLAPGLAVYNEQF
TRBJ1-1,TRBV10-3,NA,AISDPGWGTTEAF
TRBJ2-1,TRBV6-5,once,ASSYAGVQF
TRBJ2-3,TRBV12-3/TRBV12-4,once,ASAPFTDTQY
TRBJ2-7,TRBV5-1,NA,ASSLDRSPYEQY
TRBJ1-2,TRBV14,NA,ASSLTGKVVNYGYT
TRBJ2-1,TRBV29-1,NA,SVLPGVASGRGGDEQF
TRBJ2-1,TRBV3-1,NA,ASSQDRAGPFNEQF
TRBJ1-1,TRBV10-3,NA,AISESSGTSTEAF
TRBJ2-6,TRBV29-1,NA,SVAGGPSGANVLT
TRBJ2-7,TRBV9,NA,ASSVGDSNSYEQY
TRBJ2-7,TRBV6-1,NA,ASSGRTSESYEQY
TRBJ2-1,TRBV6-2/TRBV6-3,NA,ASSRLARGNEQF
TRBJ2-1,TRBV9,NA,ASSVRFNEQF
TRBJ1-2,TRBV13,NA,ASSLINYGYT